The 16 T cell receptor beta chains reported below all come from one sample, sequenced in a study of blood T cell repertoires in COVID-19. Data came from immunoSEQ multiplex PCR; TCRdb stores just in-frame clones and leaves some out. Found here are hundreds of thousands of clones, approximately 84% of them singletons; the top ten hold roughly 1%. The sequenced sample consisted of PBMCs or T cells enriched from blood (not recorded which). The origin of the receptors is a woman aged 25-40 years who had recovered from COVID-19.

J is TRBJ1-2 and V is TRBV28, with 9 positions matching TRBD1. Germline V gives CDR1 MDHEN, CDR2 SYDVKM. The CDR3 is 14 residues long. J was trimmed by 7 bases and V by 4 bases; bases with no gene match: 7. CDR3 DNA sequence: TGTGCCAGCAGTTCGGGACAGGGTTTGGGTGGCTACACCTTC. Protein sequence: CASSSGQGLGGYTF.

The CDR3 DNA follows: TGTGCCAGCAGCTGGAGCGGGGGCAGCACAGATACGCAGTATTTT. Its protein is CASSWSGGSTDTQYF. V and J are TRBV5-5 and TRBJ2-3, with TRBD2 matching 8 bases. V lost 3 bases to trimming and J lost 0 bases; unmatched junction nucleotides: 3. From germline, CDR1 is SGHKS and CDR2 YYEKEE (reference sequence). The length of the CDR3 is 15 residues.

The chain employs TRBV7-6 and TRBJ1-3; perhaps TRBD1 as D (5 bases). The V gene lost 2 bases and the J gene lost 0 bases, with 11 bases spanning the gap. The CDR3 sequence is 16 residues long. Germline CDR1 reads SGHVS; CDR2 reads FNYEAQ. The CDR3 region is CASSLTPGGSGNTIYF. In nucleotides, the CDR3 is TGTGCCAGCAGCTTAACCCCGGGGGGCTCTGGAAACACCATATATTTT.

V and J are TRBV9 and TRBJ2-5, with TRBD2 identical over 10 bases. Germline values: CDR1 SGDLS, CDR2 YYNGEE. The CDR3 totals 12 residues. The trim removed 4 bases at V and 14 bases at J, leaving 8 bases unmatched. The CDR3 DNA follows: TGTGCCAGCAGCTACGGGACTAGCGACCGTTACTTC. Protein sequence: CASSYGTSDRYF. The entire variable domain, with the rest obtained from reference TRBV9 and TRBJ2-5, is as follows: DSGVTQTPKHLITATGQRVTLRCSPRSGDLSVYWYQQSLDQGLQFLIQYYNGEERAKGNILERFSAQQFPDLHSELNLSSLELGDSALYFCASSYGTSDRYFGPGTRLLVL.

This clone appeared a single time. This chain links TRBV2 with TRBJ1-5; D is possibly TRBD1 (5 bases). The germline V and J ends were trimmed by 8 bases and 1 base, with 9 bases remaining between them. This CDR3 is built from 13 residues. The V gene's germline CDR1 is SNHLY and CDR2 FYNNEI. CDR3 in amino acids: CASVGRSNQPQHF. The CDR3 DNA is TGTGCCAGCGTGGGGCGCAGCAATCAGCCCCAGCATTTT.

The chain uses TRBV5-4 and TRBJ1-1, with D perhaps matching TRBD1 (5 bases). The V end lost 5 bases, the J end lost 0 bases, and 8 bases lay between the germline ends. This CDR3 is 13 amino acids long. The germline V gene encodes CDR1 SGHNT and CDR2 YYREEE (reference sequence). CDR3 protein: CASRGQLNTEAFF. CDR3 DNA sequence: TGTGCCAGCAGAGGACAATTGAACACTGAAGCTTTCTTT.

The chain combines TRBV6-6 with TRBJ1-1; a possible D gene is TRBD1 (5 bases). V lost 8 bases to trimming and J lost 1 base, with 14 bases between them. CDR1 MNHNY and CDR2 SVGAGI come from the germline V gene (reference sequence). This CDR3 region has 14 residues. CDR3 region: CASLSYQGNTEAFF. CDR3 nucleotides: TGTGCCAGCCTATCCTATCAGGGGAACACTGAAGCTTTCTTT.

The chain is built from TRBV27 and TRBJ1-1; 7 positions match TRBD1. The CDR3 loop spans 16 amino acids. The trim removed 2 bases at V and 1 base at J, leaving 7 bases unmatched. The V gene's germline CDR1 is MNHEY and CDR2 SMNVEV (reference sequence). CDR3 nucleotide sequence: TGTGCCAGCAGTTTAAGACAGGGAACGCGGAACACTGAAGCTTTCTTT. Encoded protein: CASSLRQGTRNTEAFF.

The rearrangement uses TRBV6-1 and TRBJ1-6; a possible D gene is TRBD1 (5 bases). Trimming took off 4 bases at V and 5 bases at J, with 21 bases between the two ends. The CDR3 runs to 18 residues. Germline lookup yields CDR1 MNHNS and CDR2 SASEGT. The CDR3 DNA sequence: TGTGCCAGCAGTGCGGGGGGTCGATTACTCGGCGATAATTCACCCCTCCACTTT. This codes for CASSAGGRLLGDNSPLHF.

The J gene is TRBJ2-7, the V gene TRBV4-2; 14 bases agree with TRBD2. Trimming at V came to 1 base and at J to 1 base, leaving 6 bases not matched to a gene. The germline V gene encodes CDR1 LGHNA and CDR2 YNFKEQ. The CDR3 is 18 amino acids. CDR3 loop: CASSQGLAGGLSSYEQYF. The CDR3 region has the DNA TGTGCCAGCAGCCAAGGACTAGCGGGGGGGCTGAGTTCCTACGAGCAGTACTTC.

CDR3 residues: CASRTVNTEAFF. As DNA, the CDR3 is TGTGCCTCGCGCACAGTGAACACTGAAGCTTTCTTT. This chain links TRBV30 with TRBJ1-1; D unresolved. Germline values: CDR1 GTSNPN, CDR2 SVGIG (reference sequence). Trimming removed 7 bases at V and 0 bases at J, with 9 bases between. The CDR3 is 12 amino acids.

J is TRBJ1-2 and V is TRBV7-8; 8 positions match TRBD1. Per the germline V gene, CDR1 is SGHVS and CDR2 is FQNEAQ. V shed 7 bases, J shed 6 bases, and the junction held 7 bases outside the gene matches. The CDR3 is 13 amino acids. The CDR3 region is CASTSDRVDGYTF. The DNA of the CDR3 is TGTGCCAGCACGTCGGACAGGGTTGATGGCTACACCTTC. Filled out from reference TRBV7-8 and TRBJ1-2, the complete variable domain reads GAGVSQSPRYKVAKRGQDVALRCDPISGHVSLFWYQQALGQGPEFLTYFQNEAQLDKSGLPSDRFFAERPEGSVSTLKIQRTQQEDSAVYLCASTSDRVDGYTFGSGTRLTVV.

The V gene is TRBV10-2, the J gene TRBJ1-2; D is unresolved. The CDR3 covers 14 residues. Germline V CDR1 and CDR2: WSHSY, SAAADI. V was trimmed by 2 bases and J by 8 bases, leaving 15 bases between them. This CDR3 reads CASSEDTGLYGYTF. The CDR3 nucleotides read TGCGCCAGCAGTGAGGATACGGGATTGTACGGCTACACCTTC.

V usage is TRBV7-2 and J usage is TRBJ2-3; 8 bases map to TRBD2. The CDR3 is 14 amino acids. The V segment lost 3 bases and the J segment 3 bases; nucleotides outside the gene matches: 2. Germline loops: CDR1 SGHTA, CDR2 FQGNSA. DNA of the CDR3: TGTGCCAGCAGCTTCCGGGGGGGGACAGATACGCAGTATTTT. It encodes CASSFRGGTDTQYF.

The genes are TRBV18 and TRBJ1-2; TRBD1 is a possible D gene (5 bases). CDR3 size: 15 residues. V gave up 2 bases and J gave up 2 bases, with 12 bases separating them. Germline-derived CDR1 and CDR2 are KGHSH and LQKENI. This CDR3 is CASSPRAGRNYGYTF. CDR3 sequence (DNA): TGTGCCAGCTCACCAAGGGCAGGGCGGAACTATGGCTACACCTTC.

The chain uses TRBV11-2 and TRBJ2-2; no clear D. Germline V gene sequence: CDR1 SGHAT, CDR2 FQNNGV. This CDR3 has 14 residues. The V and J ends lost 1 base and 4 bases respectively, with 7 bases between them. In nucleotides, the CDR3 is TGTGCCAGCAGCTTAGGGGCAGTCACCGGGGAGCTGTTTTTT. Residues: CASSLGAVTGELFF.